This TCR beta chain derives from a study of CD8+ T cells in alopecia areata. The V gene lost 5 bases and the J gene lost 6 bases, with 11 bases spanning the gap. The CDR3 totals 13 residues. From germline, CDR1 is MNHNY and CDR2 SVGAGI (reference sequence). It was cDNA, reverse transcribed from extracted RNA, that served as the sequencing template. Clones were sequenced by immunoSEQ multiplex PCR, and TCRdb holds only the in-frame ones, with some missing. Of about 110,000 clones detected, around 59% appear once; the ten largest clones hold approximately 22%. Sequencing was carried out using CD8+ T cells sorted from blood. The TCR was taken from a human donor in good health. V gene TRBV6-6 combines with J gene TRBJ1-5, with no clear D. The CDR3 nucleotides are TGTGCCAGCAGTCATGGGTTCCCTCAGCCCCAGCATTTT. Its translation is CASSHGFPQPQHF.